Listed here are 17 T cell receptor beta chains from one sample, sequenced in a study of blood T cell repertoires in COVID-19. Libraries were prepared by immunoSEQ multiplex PCR; TCRdb keeps only in-frame clonotypes and omits some of them. The sample has 220,000 or so clones, roughly 89% seen once. Sequencing was carried out using PBMCs or T cells enriched from blood (not recorded which). The source of these receptors is a man under 40 who had been exposed to COVID-19.

This rearrangement joins TRBV10-2 to TRBJ2-2; the D gene is possibly TRBD2 (7 bases). This CDR3 is 16 amino acids long. Trimming shortened V by 2 bases and J by 5 bases, and 15 bases separated the two germline ends. Germline lookup yields CDR1 WSHSY and CDR2 SAAADI. The CDR3 loop reads CASSERSGGRTGELFF. CDR3 in DNA: TGCGCCAGCAGTGAGAGGTCGGGGGGCCGGACCGGGGAGCTGTTTTTT.

CDR3 coding DNA: TGTGCCAGCAGCGTAGCGCAGGGAATTAATTCACCCCTCCACTTT. Translating it yields CASSVAQGINSPLHF. V is TRBV9 and J is TRBJ1-6, with TRBD1 as a possible D gene (5 bases). With 0 bases removed from V and 6 bases from J, the gap between germline ends came to 10 bases. This CDR3 comprises 15 residues. Germline V gene lookup returns CDR1 SGDLS and CDR2 YYNGEE. Drawing the rest from reference TRBV9 and TRBJ1-6, the complete variable domain is DSGVTQTPKHLITATGQRVTLRCSPRSGDLSVYWYQQSLDQGLQFLIQYYNGEERAKGNILERFSAQQFPDLHSELNLSSLELGDSALYFCASSVAQGINSPLHFGNGTRLTVT.

This chain uses TRBV9 with TRBJ1-2; 7 bases map to TRBD1. The V and J ends lost 3 bases and 6 bases, in that order; junction bases with no gene match: 11. The CDR3 is 15 residues long. The germline CDR1 and CDR2 sequences are SGDLS and YYNGEE. The CDR3 reads CASSARDSIGNGYTF. The CDR3 DNA is TGTGCCAGCAGCGCAAGGGACAGTATAGGGAATGGCTACACCTTC. The full variable domain, completed using reference TRBV9 and TRBJ1-2, is DSGVTQTPKHLITATGQRVTLRCSPRSGDLSVYWYQQSLDQGLQFLIQYYNGEERAKGNILERFSAQQFPDLHSELNLSSLELGDSALYFCASSARDSIGNGYTFGSGTRLTVV.

V usage is TRBV5-8 and J usage is TRBJ2-5, with TRBD1 matching over 10 bases. V gave up 0 bases and J gave up 1 base; unmatched junction bases: 3. The CDR3 contains 16 residues. Germline V gene data show CDR1 as SGHTS and CDR2 as YDEGEE. In DNA form, the CDR3 reads TGTGCCAGCAGCTTGGCCAGGACAGGGGGCCAAGAGACCCAGTACTTC. As protein: CASSLARTGGQETQYF.

This chain joins TRBV20-1 and TRBJ2-3; no clear D. CDR1 and CDR2 (germline): DFQATT, SNEGSKA (reference sequence). The CDR3 runs to 11 residues. Trimming took 6 bases from V and 4 from J, leaving 8 bases between them. CDR3 sequence reads: CSAISADTQYF. The CDR3 DNA sequence: TGCAGTGCCATTTCGGCAGATACGCAGTATTTT.

The V and J genes are TRBV25-1 and TRBJ2-5, with 9 bases fitting TRBD1. V was clipped by 4 bases and J by 5 bases; unmatched bases: 11. Germline lookup yields CDR1 MGHDK and CDR2 SYGVNS. The CDR3 is 16 residues long. The DNA for the CDR3 is TGTGCCAGCAGTGGGAAAAACAGGGGGCGAGGGGAGACCCAGTACTTC. It encodes CASSGKNRGRGETQYF.

The chain carries TRBV4-2 and TRBJ1-5; 7 positions agree with TRBD1. The germline gives CDR1 LGHNA, CDR2 YNFKEQ. With V trimmed by 0 bases and J by 4 bases, 3 bases remained unmatched. CDR3 size: 15 residues. In DNA form, the CDR3 reads TGTGCCAGCAGCCAAGACCCGGACAGGAATCAGCCCCAGCATTTT. It is translated as CASSQDPDRNQPQHF.

This clone was seen a single time. V gene TRBV9 combines with J gene TRBJ1-1; 8 bases map to TRBD1. The CDR3 sequence is 14 residues long. J was trimmed by 6 bases and V by 3 bases; bases with no gene match: 7. Germline assignment: CDR1 SGDLS and CDR2 YYNGEE. CDR3 loop: CASSARTGYPEAFF. The CDR3 bases are TGTGCCAGCAGCGCCCGGACAGGGTACCCTGAAGCTTTCTTT.

The chain carries TRBV19 and TRBJ2-6; D unclear. The length of the CDR3 is 14 residues. V was pared by 2 bases and J by 4 bases, with 6 bases between. CDR1 and CDR2 (germline): LNHDA, SQIVND (reference sequence). The CDR3, as DNA: TGTGCCAGTAGTATAAGAGGCGGGGCCAACGTCCTGACTTTC. Amino acids: CASSIRGGANVLTF.

This clone was picked up a small number of times. Other DNA sequences in the sample encode the same CDR3. The chain couples TRBV7-2 to TRBJ1-5; 12 bases are shared with TRBD1. The CDR3 totals 15 residues. Trimming at V came to 3 bases and at J to 7 bases, leaving 4 bases not matched to a gene. Per the germline V gene, CDR1 is SGHTA and CDR2 is FQGNSA. CDR3 amino acids: CASSLGQGAGQPQHF. In DNA, the CDR3 is TGTGCCAGCAGCTTGGGACAGGGGGCGGGACAGCCCCAGCATTTT.

The J gene is TRBJ1-1, the V gene TRBV29-1, with D possibly TRBD1 on 6 matching bases. V lost 5 bases to trimming and J lost 1 base, with 8 bases between them. Germline-derived CDR1 and CDR2 are SQVTM and ANQGSEA. The length of the CDR3 is 12 residues. The CDR3 DNA reads as TGCAGCGTTTACAGGGCGAACACTGAAGCTTTCTTT. Translating it yields CSVYRANTEAFF.

The chain has TRBV3-1 (or the pseudogene TRBV3-2) and TRBJ2-2; D call uncertain. Trimming shortened V by 1 base and J by 1 base, and 7 bases separated the two germline ends. Per germline, CDR1 LGHDT and CDR2 YNNKEL (reference sequence). There are 15 residues in the CDR3. CDR3: CASSQGSVNTGELFF. In nucleotides, the CDR3 is TGTGCCAGCAGCCAAGGGTCAGTGAACACCGGGGAGCTGTTTTTT.

This clone was observed a few times. The chain combines TRBV19 with TRBJ2-1, with a possible D match to TRBD2 (5 bases). The germline V gene has CDR1 LNHDA and CDR2 SQIVND (reference sequence). Trimming shortened V by 2 bases and J by 5 bases, and 10 bases separated the two germline ends. This CDR3 region has 14 residues. The CDR3 sequence is CASSIRGRNNEQFF. DNA for the CDR3: TGTGCCAGTAGTATACGGGGAAGGAACAATGAGCAGTTCTTC.

The chain is built from TRBV3-1 (or the pseudogene TRBV3-2) and TRBJ2-1; 7 bases are shared with TRBD1. This CDR3 comprises 16 residues. Germline trimming cut 3 bases from V and 2 bases from J; bases unmatched to any gene: 7. CDR1 and CDR2 (germline): LGHDT, YNNKEL (reference sequence). CDR3 coding DNA: TGTGCCAGCAGCCATAAGCATGGGACAGCCTACAATGAGCAGTTCTTC. Amino acid sequence: CASSHKHGTAYNEQFF.

The V call is TRBV10-1, the J call TRBJ1-1, with D possibly being TRBD1 (5 bases). Trimming pared 2 bases from V and 5 bases from J, leaving 9 bases between. Germline values: CDR1 WNHNN, CDR2 SYGVQD (reference sequence). The CDR3 totals 13 residues. CDR3 nucleotides: TGCGCCAGCAGTGAGCAGGGATTGACTGAAGCTTTCTTT. This gives the protein CASSEQGLTEAFF.

Concerning this clone itself: At the DNA level, this CDR3 is encoded by other sequences in the same sample as well. The chain is built from TRBV9 and TRBJ2-3; TRBD2 matches 8 bases. The CDR3 spans 13 residues. Germline V gives CDR1 SGDLS, CDR2 YYNGEE. V gave up 4 bases and J gave up 4 bases; unmatched junction bases: 2. The CDR3 sequence is CASSSGGADTQYF. CDR3 DNA sequence: TGTGCCAGCAGCTCGGGGGGGGCAGATACGCAGTATTTT.

The chain employs TRBV2 and TRBJ2-2; TRBD1 matches at 11 bases. The CDR3 covers 19 residues. Trimming took 6 bases from V and 5 from J; bases not matched to a gene: 17. Per germline, CDR1 SNHLY and CDR2 FYNNEI. The DNA of the CDR3 is TGTGCCAGCAGCTCAAGAAAAAACGGACAGGGGGCTCGTACCGGGGAGCTGTTTTTT. It translates to CASSSRKNGQGARTGELFF.